The 17 T cell receptor beta chains reported below all come from one sample, sequenced in a study of blood T cell repertoires in COVID-19. Repertoires were generated with immunoSEQ multiplex PCR, while TCRdb's copy carries only in-frame clones and drops some. This sample has about 210,000 clones, with around 91% found just once. The sequencing input was peripheral blood. The source of these receptors is a woman in her thirties or forties with acute or convalescent COVID-19.

The chain is built from TRBV10-2 and TRBJ1-2; the D gene is possibly TRBD1 (6 bases). There are 14 residues in the CDR3. Trimming removed 5 bases at V and 2 bases at J, with 12 bases between. CDR1 WSHSY and CDR2 SAAADI come from the germline V gene. The CDR3 coding sequence is TGCGCCAGCAGTAGGGGGGGCCCGAACTATGGCTACACCTTC. This encodes CASSRGGPNYGYTF.

The genes are TRBV6-5 and TRBJ1-2; 9 positions match TRBD1. The ends lost 4 bases at V and 6 bases at J; junction bases unmatched: 3. This CDR3 contains 13 residues. Germline V gene lookup returns CDR1 MNHEY and CDR2 SVGAGI. The DNA for the CDR3 is TGTGCCAGCAGTTCCGGGACAGGGAATGGCTACACCTTC. It translates to CASSSGTGNGYTF.

The rearrangement joins TRBV24-1 to TRBJ1-2; 9 bases line up with TRBD1. V gave up 3 bases and J gave up 4 bases; unmatched junction bases: 5. The CDR3 runs 15 residues. The germline V gene encodes CDR1 KGHDR and CDR2 SFDVKD. This CDR3 reads CATSDDDRGFYGYTF. Here the CDR3 DNA reads TGTGCCACCAGTGATGACGACAGGGGGTTCTATGGCTACACCTTC.

The chain joins TRBV3-1 (or the pseudogene TRBV3-2) to TRBJ1-1, with a possible D match to TRBD1 (6 bases). The CDR3 contains 15 residues. Germline assignment: CDR1 LGHDT and CDR2 YNNKEL (reference sequence). V gave up 6 bases and J gave up 5 bases, with 19 bases separating them. The CDR3 DNA follows: TGTGCCAGCAGACCACGAGATACAGGGTCGACTGAAGCTTTCTTT. As protein: CASRPRDTGSTEAFF.

The chain combines TRBV5-6 with TRBJ2-5, with D possibly matching TRBD1 (5 bases). Deletions cut 6 bases from V and 10 bases from J, with 19 bases between. Germline CDR1 is SGHDT and CDR2 is YYEEEE. The CDR3 spans 13 residues. The CDR3 reads CASIDRPLGDQYF. CDR3 DNA sequence: TGTGCCAGCATCGACAGACCCCTAGGAGACCAGTACTTC. Full variable domain (rest looked up from reference TRBV5-6 and TRBJ2-5): DAGVTQSPTHLIKTRGQQVTLRCSPKSGHDTVSWYQQALGQGPQFIFQYYEEEERQRGNFPDRFSGHQFPNYSSELNVNALLLGDSALYLCASIDRPLGDQYFGPGTRLLVL.

V is TRBV18 and J is TRBJ2-4; tentative D call: TRBD1 (6 bases). The CDR3 is made up of 16 amino acids. The germline CDR1 and CDR2 sequences are KGHSH and LQKENI. Trimming took off 6 bases at V and 3 bases at J, with 18 bases between the two ends. The CDR3 sequence: CASSPVQDRGKNIQYF. In nucleotides, the CDR3 is TGTGCCAGCTCCCCCGTCCAGGACAGAGGCAAAAACATTCAGTACTTC.

CDR3 sequence (DNA): TGTGCCAGCAGTTTGGCACGCCGCTCTGGAAACACCATATATTTT. Translating gives CASSLARRSGNTIYF. The V and J genes are TRBV6-5 and TRBJ1-3; unclear D gene. Germline lookup yields CDR1 MNHEY and CDR2 SVGAGI. This CDR3 contains 15 residues. Trimming removed 4 bases at V and 0 bases at J, with 10 bases between.

For this clone: Additional DNA sequences in this sample encode the identical CDR3. This chain joins TRBV5-1 and TRBJ1-1; D gene unclear. The CDR3 covers 15 residues. In germline, CDR1 is SGHRS, CDR2 YFSETQ. Trimming took 1 base from V and 1 from J, leaving 11 bases between them. CDR3: CASSLSPRPNTEAFF. Written as DNA, the CDR3 is TGCGCCAGCAGCTTGTCCCCCAGGCCGAACACTGAAGCTTTCTTT.

The rearrangement joins TRBV2 to TRBJ2-2; 8 nucleotides match TRBD1. V lost 6 bases and J lost 2; bases outside the gene matches: 11. Germline values: CDR1 SNHLY, CDR2 FYNNEI. CDR3 length: 17 residues. The CDR3 here is CASSTKPGTGNTGELFF. CDR3 nucleotide sequence: TGTGCCAGCAGCACGAAGCCCGGGACAGGTAACACCGGGGAGCTGTTTTTT.

This chain links TRBV6-5 with TRBJ2-5, with unresolved D. V was pared by 6 bases and J by 3 bases, with 5 bases between. Germline-derived CDR1 and CDR2 are MNHEY and SVGAGI. This CDR3 spans 11 amino acids. The CDR3 loop reads CASSTEETQYF. CDR3 DNA: TGTGCCAGCAGCACGGAAGAGACCCAGTACTTC.

The chain is built from TRBV12-5 and TRBJ1-2; TRBD1 might be the D (6 bases). V shed 3 bases and J shed 7 bases, with 21 bases lying between them. The CDR3 covers 16 residues. Germline values: CDR1 LGHNT, CDR2 FRNRAP. The CDR3 loop reads CASGFNPAGAPGGYTF. The DNA for the CDR3 is TGTGCTAGTGGTTTTAACCCGGCAGGGGCCCCAGGTGGCTACACCTTC.

The V gene is TRBV20-1, the J gene TRBJ2-2, with TRBD1 matching 7 bases. CDR3 length equals 15 residues. Germline-derived CDR1 and CDR2 are DFQATT and SNEGSKA (reference sequence). The V gene end was trimmed by 3 bases and the J gene end by 4 bases; junction bases not matched to a gene: 8. In nucleotides, the CDR3 is TGCAGTGCTAGTCGCCGGACAGGCAGCACCGGGGAGCTGTTTTTT. This gives the protein CSASRRTGSTGELFF.

V is TRBV6-4 and J is TRBJ1-5; 9 bases agree with TRBD1. The junction had 5 bases not matched to a gene; V was cut back by 2 bases and J by 9 bases. CDR3 length: 14 residues. CDR1 and CDR2 (germline): MRHNA, SNTAGT. CDR3 residues: CASSDGTGQRPQHF. The CDR3 DNA reads TGTGCCAGCAGTGACGGGACAGGGCAACGGCCCCAGCATTTT.

CDR3 sequence: CASSEASGGEGTDTQYF. The CDR3 DNA sequence: TGTGCCAGCAGTGAAGCAAGCGGGGGGGAGGGCACAGATACGCAGTATTTT. J is TRBJ2-3 and V is TRBV2; 10 nucleotides agree with TRBD2. J was trimmed by 1 base and V by 0 bases; bases with no gene match: 4. The CDR3 length is 17 residues. From germline, CDR1 is SNHLY and CDR2 FYNNEI.

V is TRBV4-1 and J is TRBJ1-2; TRBD1 matches 7 bases. The CDR3 consists of 16 residues. V was clipped by 2 bases and J by 4 bases; unmatched bases: 10. CDR1 MGHRA and CDR2 YSYEKL come from the germline V gene. The CDR3 sequence: CASSQPAGQRTYGYTF. The CDR3 coding sequence is TGCGCCAGCAGCCAACCCGCGGGACAGAGAACCTATGGCTACACCTTC.

The rearrangement uses TRBV6-1 and TRBJ1-6, with 10 bases lining up with TRBD1. The V segment lost 4 bases and the J segment 6 bases; nucleotides outside the gene matches: 6. Germline CDR1 and CDR2: MNHNS and SASEGT. CDR3 length equals 16 residues. CDR3 loop: CASSGLRTGGNSPLHF. The CDR3 nucleotides are TGTGCCAGCAGTGGACTACGGACAGGGGGTAATTCACCCCTCCACTTT.

V is TRBV10-2 and J is TRBJ1-1; D is unclear. This CDR3 region has 13 residues. The germline V gene encodes CDR1 WSHSY and CDR2 SAAADI. The germline V and J ends were trimmed by 4 bases and 1 base, with 7 bases remaining between them. CDR3: CASSAMRNTEAFF. The CDR3 coding sequence is TGCGCCAGCAGTGCGATGAGGAACACTGAAGCTTTCTTT.